This is a list of T cell receptor beta chains from one sample in a study of T cell responses to AZD1222 COVID-19 vaccine. TCRdb keeps only in-frame clones here, not all; method: immunoSEQ multiplex PCR. The table records approximately 26,000 clones, about nine tenths of them present only once. The material was peripheral blood, obtained 28 days after the second AZD1222 dose. The receptors were sampled from an adult who received the AZD1222 COVID-19 vaccine. The CDR3 runs from the conserved cysteine through the conserved F or W. Fields, in order: clone size, V gene, J gene, D gene, CDR3 DNA, CDR3 protein. The D gene is left open where the match is weak. The size of a clone is reported for some rows only, either as once, few or many, or as a class for expanded clones.

abundance: -
v_gene: TRBV7-2
j_gene: TRBJ2-5
d_gene: TRBD2
CDR3nt: TGTGCCAGCAGCCCGGGACTACCCCAAGAGACCCAGTACTTC
CDR3aa: CASSPGLPQETQYF

abundance: -
v_gene: TRBV9
j_gene: TRBJ2-1
d_gene: -
CDR3nt: TGTGCCAGCAGCTCCAGGGGTAGGGATGAGCAGTTCTTC
CDR3aa: CASSSRGRDEQFF

abundance: -
v_gene: TRBV5-4
j_gene: TRBJ1-1
d_gene: -
CDR3nt: TGTGCCAGCAGCTTGTTTGGGACTGAAGCTTTCTTT
CDR3aa: CASSLFGTEAFF

abundance: -
v_gene: TRBV13
j_gene: TRBJ2-3
d_gene: TRBD2
CDR3nt: TGTGCCAGCAGCTCTCCTAGCGGGGATAACACAGATACGCAGTATTTT
CDR3aa: CASSSPSGDNTDTQYF

abundance: -
v_gene: TRBV9
j_gene: TRBJ2-7
d_gene: TRBD1
CDR3nt: TGTGCCAGCAGCGCACAGACAGGGAACTACGAGCAGTACTTC
CDR3aa: CASSAQTGNYEQYF

abundance: -
v_gene: TRBV9
j_gene: TRBJ2-7
d_gene: -
CDR3nt: TGTGCCAGCAGCGTAGATCCGGTGGCCTACGAGCAGTACTTC
CDR3aa: CASSVDPVAYEQYF

abundance: -
v_gene: TRBV23-1
j_gene: TRBJ1-1
d_gene: -
CDR3nt: TGCGCCAGCAGTCAATCGGTCCCGAGGACAGAGGATATTCCTTTCTTT
CDR3aa: CASSQSVPRTEDIPFF

abundance: few
v_gene: TRBV6-2/TRBV6-3
j_gene: TRBJ2-3
d_gene: -
CDR3nt: TGTGCCAGCAGTTACTCTTATACGCAGTATTTT
CDR3aa: CASSYSYTQYF

abundance: -
v_gene: TRBV6-6
j_gene: TRBJ1-4
d_gene: TRBD1
CDR3nt: TGTGCCAGCAGTCTCGGACAGGGTGGATCTGAAAAACTGTTTTTT
CDR3aa: CASSLGQGGSEKLFF

abundance: -
v_gene: TRBV4-3
j_gene: TRBJ2-6
d_gene: -
CDR3nt: TGCGCCAGCAGCCAATGGTCGGGAGCTGGGGCCAACGTCCTGACTTTC
CDR3aa: CASSQWSGAGANVLTF

abundance: -
v_gene: TRBV10-2
j_gene: TRBJ2-7
d_gene: -
CDR3nt: TGCGCCAGCCACCCCCGGACGGAGTTGTACGAGCAGTACTTC
CDR3aa: CASHPRTELYEQYF

abundance: -
v_gene: TRBV9
j_gene: TRBJ1-2
d_gene: TRBD1
CDR3nt: TGTGCCAGCAGCGTCGGGACAGAGGGCGGCTACACCTTC
CDR3aa: CASSVGTEGGYTF

abundance: -
v_gene: TRBV9
j_gene: TRBJ2-5
d_gene: -
CDR3nt: TGTGCCAGCAGCCCTCTAGGGGATAGGGAGACCCAGTACTTC
CDR3aa: CASSPLGDRETQYF

abundance: -
v_gene: TRBV10-2
j_gene: TRBJ2-3
d_gene: -
CDR3nt: TGCGCCAGCGGCGGACAGCGCACCGATACGCAGTATTTT
CDR3aa: CASGGQRTDTQYF

abundance: -
v_gene: TRBV19
j_gene: TRBJ1-1
d_gene: -
CDR3nt: TGTGCCAGTATTCCACCGGGACGGTCGAACACTGAAGCTTTCTTT
CDR3aa: CASIPPGRSNTEAFF

abundance: -
v_gene: TRBV2
j_gene: TRBJ2-5
d_gene: TRBD2
CDR3nt: TGTGCCAGCAGACCAGAAGCGGGGGGGCCCGAGACCCAGTACTTC
CDR3aa: CASRPEAGGPETQYF

abundance: few
v_gene: TRBV7-9
j_gene: TRBJ2-1
d_gene: -
CDR3nt: TGTGCCAGCAGCTTAGCGCGTGGGGTTTACAATGAGCAGTTCTTC
CDR3aa: CASSLARGVYNEQFF

abundance: -
v_gene: TRBV9
j_gene: TRBJ2-1
d_gene: -
CDR3nt: TGTGCCAGCAGCGTAGTAGGCCTGGGAGGACCCTACGATGAGCAGTTCTTC
CDR3aa: CASSVVGLGGPYDEQFF

abundance: once
v_gene: TRBV6-5
j_gene: TRBJ1-1
d_gene: -
CDR3nt: TGTGCCAGCAGTCGAACGGGCGGGCTCGACACTGAAGCTTTCTTT
CDR3aa: CASSRTGGLDTEAFF

abundance: -
v_gene: TRBV12-3/TRBV12-4
j_gene: TRBJ2-5
d_gene: -
CDR3nt: TGTGCCAGCAGTTTCGGGTTGGAGACCCAGTACTTC
CDR3aa: CASSFGLETQYF

abundance: -
v_gene: TRBV7-2
j_gene: TRBJ2-1
d_gene: -
CDR3nt: TGTGCCAGCAGCTTCAGGGCCAGTGAGCAGTTCTTC
CDR3aa: CASSFRASEQFF

abundance: -
v_gene: TRBV11-2
j_gene: TRBJ2-5
d_gene: -
CDR3nt: TGTGCCAGCAGCTTAGGGGTAGGGGAGACCCAGTACTTC
CDR3aa: CASSLGVGETQYF

abundance: -
v_gene: TRBV5-1
j_gene: TRBJ1-3
d_gene: -
CDR3nt: TGCGCCAGCAGCTCGACAGGCGCTGATAGCTCTGGAAACACCATATATTTT
CDR3aa: CASSSTGADSSGNTIYF

abundance: -
v_gene: TRBV4-2
j_gene: TRBJ1-4
d_gene: -
CDR3nt: TGTGCCAGCAGCCAAGATTTTGAAAAACTGTTTTTT
CDR3aa: CASSQDFEKLFF

abundance: -
v_gene: TRBV7-2
j_gene: TRBJ2-2
d_gene: TRBD1
CDR3nt: TGTGCCAGCAGCCCCTTGGGACAGGGGGCCACGAACACCGGGGAGCTGTTTTTT
CDR3aa: CASSPLGQGATNTGELFF

abundance: -
v_gene: TRBV27
j_gene: TRBJ2-4
d_gene: TRBD1
CDR3nt: TGTGCCAGCAGGTCTACACAGGGGGCTTGGGACAAAAACATTCAGTACTTC
CDR3aa: CASRSTQGAWDKNIQYF

abundance: -
v_gene: TRBV10-3
j_gene: TRBJ2-2
d_gene: -
CDR3nt: TGTGCCATCAGTGAGTCGATGGGAACAGCTTCCTCCCTAAACACCGGGGAGCTGTTTTTT
CDR3aa: CAISESMGTASSLNTGELFF

abundance: -
v_gene: TRBV7-9
j_gene: TRBJ1-4
d_gene: -
CDR3nt: TGTGCCAGCAGCTGGGGACGAGGTGAAAAACTGTTTTTT
CDR3aa: CASSWGRGEKLFF

abundance: -
v_gene: TRBV10-3
j_gene: TRBJ2-5
d_gene: TRBD2
CDR3nt: TGTGCCATCAGCGGGGGGGCCGGAGAGACCCAGTACTTC
CDR3aa: CAISGGAGETQYF